The source of this TCR beta chain is a study of cytomegalovirus exposure and HLA in healthy donors (TCRdb year 2017). Describing the broader study: An earlier analysis of 587 of the donors reported about 300 Gb of sequence data and some 110 million unique TCR beta sequences obtained from around 190 million T cells. About 300 gigabases of sequencing data and approximately 80 million unique TCR sequences were included in an early release covering about 700 HLA-typed donors. The genetic ancestry cluster associated with self-reported Caucasian donors included around four fifths of the 398 genotyped donors. The study aimed to test whether signatures of past pathogen exposure could be identified by cataloging public T cell receptors. The study used immunosequencing to profile the T cell repertoires of some 600 subjects and linked those repertoires to cytomegalovirus serostatus. In addition to the first cohort of around 670 subjects, a separate validation cohort of 120 different subjects was used. High-throughput TCR immunosequencing, statistical association of individual TCRs with disease status, and machine learning were combined to predict cytomegalovirus infection status. A later analysis re-examined previously published TCR beta repertoires from about 670 donors and added high-resolution HLA genotyping to investigate patterns of TCR occurrence. Rather than drawing on any new phenotypic data, the later analysis identified candidate immune exposures from TCR beta sequences and the way those sequences occurred across donors. An earlier analysis of around 580 of the donors used high-throughput TCR beta sequencing to judge whether each TCR beta V gene segment behaved as functional or pseudogenic. Alongside the repertoire data, information on donor age, sex, ethnicity and CMV serostatus was compiled. In a later genetic analysis, genome-wide SNP genotypes for about three fifths of the roughly 670 donors were used, and that subset was treated as a discovery cohort. Every repertoire in the discovery cohort had been generated on one and the same sequencing platform. Both class I and class II loci were covered by HLA typing, at four-digit resolution. Typing coverage varied by locus: about 620-640 donors for A, B, C, DRB1 and DQB1; more than 500 for DQA1; 606 for DPA1; roughly 450 for DPB1. Five DR-DQ haplotypes were treated as single units for association and clustering because of strong linkage in the cohort. On average, around 240,000 unique TCR beta nucleotide sequences were sequenced per donor among some 430 genotyped donors of the cohort, with about 17% of those sequences being non-productive. Broad study findings and their caveats: In both the original and validation cohorts, the classifier was reported to diagnose cytomegalovirus status with high specificity and sensitivity. The earlier analysis of some 560 of the donors excluded some 15 rarely observed V segments, including chromosome 9 orphons, because counts were too low. A group of highly shared sequence variants was considered likely to be a technical artifact of the sequencing pipeline. CMV serostatus was the only immune exposure information available for the cohort. In a later genetic analysis, fewer N-insertions in productive TCRs were reported among donors in an Asian-associated ancestry cluster than the 666-donor mean. A further reported finding was that TCR beta sequences accurately predicted the HLA-A and HLA-B alleles for most subjects in the first cohort. A later analysis associated 16,951 TCR beta sequences with specific HLA alleles at a false discovery rate of 0.05. When HLA alleles, especially DR and DQ, strongly co-occurred, TCR associations were difficult to assign to individual alleles. HLA typing was unavailable for some donors at each locus, so association tests used only the typed subset. A few of the identified cytomegalovirus-associated TCR beta chains were confirmed in vitro to be specific for cytomegalovirus antigens. The study listed 150 to 200 TCR beta chains as associated with cytomegalovirus. The presence/absence analyses assumed that sequencing depth was roughly uniform across donors, and that assumption may not be true. A later analysis found that most CMV-associated TCR beta chains appeared HLA-restricted, with HLA associations seemingly driven largely by CMV exposure. It was suggested by the authors that the approach could potentially be generalized to other disease states and immunological phenotypes. Some IMGT-functional V segments, including TRBV6-2 and TRBV6-3, could not be distinguished by the 87-base-pair reads and were therefore excluded. Correlated functional status among segregating V segments might reflect linkage disequilibrium, but an unknown experimental factor could not be ruled out. In an earlier analysis of 587 of the donors, most TCR beta V segments appeared in productive rearrangements about 87% or about 30% of the time, broadly matching IMGT annotations. Compared with equally common non-associated chains, HLA-associated TCR beta chains in a later analysis were more clonally expanded and had lower generation probabilities. While some public TCRs were present in many individuals, most TCR sequences turned up only very rarely across donors. This cohort had only TCR beta chains sequenced, and the lack of alpha or paired-chain data limited which features could be detected. In a later analysis, several top co-occurrence clusters were reported to appear linked to parvovirus B19, influenza, CMV and Epstein-Barr virus. A later analysis found that TCR association rates varied across HLA loci, with DRB1 alleles showing the most associated TCRs and HLA-C alleles the fewest. An association between a missense DCLRE1C variant and V-gene and J-gene trimming of TCR beta chains was found in a later genetic analysis and replicated in an independent cohort.

After removal of 3 bases from V and 0 bases from J, the junction retains 10 bases not matched to a gene. The germline V gene yields SNHLY for CDR1 and FYNNEI for CDR2. Including cysteine and phenylalanine, the CDR3 has 18 amino acids. Only CDR3 DNA is held: 54 bases, read in frame from base 1. This clone has a handful of counts. Its antigen is not yet known. Base qualities are missing; no much larger clone stands one base away. Libraries were constructed by the immunoSEQ multiplex PCR assay. A mixture of 60 forward primers for TCR Vbeta segments and 13 reverse primers for TCR Jbeta segments was used in the multiplex PCR. The CDR3 region of rearranged TCR beta genes was amplified from genomic DNA by a multiplex PCR assay. On the Illumina HiSeq System, the amplified TCR beta libraries were sequenced as 87-base-pair reads. The published analysis was carried out like this. A later analysis counted approximately 84 million unique TCR beta chains across the 550 to 750 repertoires, and approximately 11 million of these chains were shared by at least two donors. Raw reads were error-corrected and collapsed into unique sequences with a nearest-neighbor algorithm that merged closely related sequences to remove PCR and sequencing errors. To assign V, D and J gene segments, CDR3 sequences were aligned to IMGT reference sequences. For a sequence to be retained, at least a six-nucleotide match to both a V gene segment and a J gene segment was required. A rearrangement counted as productive if the CDR3 had no stop codons and remained in frame with V and J, and every other rearrangement counted as non-productive. Following IMGT convention, CDR3 was defined as the stretch from the second conserved V-encoded cysteine to the conserved J-encoded phenylalanine. The earlier analysis of about 620 of the donors excluded sequences that lacked an unambiguous match to a single V gene segment. An earlier analysis of around 600 of the donors classified V segments as functional when productive rearrangements were above 56.7% and as segregating when the standard deviation between donors was above 5%. A statistical classification framework was built to diagnose cytomegalovirus status from the catalog of TCR beta chain sequences. A later analysis assigned V and J genes by comparing TCR nucleotide sequences with IMGT/GENE-DB human TR gene sequences. A later analysis assigned CDR3 sequences and most-parsimonious VDJ recombination scenarios with the TCRdist pipeline. A later analysis defined each TCR beta chain by its CDR3 amino acid sequence plus V-gene family, and excluded reads lacking a unique V-gene family. A later analysis removed 592 highly shared, low-generation-probability nucleotide sequences to deal with suspected cross-contamination and a sequencing artifact. In a later analysis, a clonal expansion index was calculated for each public chain from normalized within-repertoire ranks of inferred template counts. A later analysis computed generation probabilities with a VDJ recombination model fitted to out-of-frame rearrangements, and checked the results against IGoR. A later analysis scored TCR-TCR, TCR-HLA and TCR-CMV co-occurrence with hypergeometric tests, applying a repertoire-size bias correction to TCR pairs. A later analysis estimated false discovery rates by permuting HLA or CMV assignments 20 times. In a later analysis, co-occurring TCRs were grouped using DBSCAN, with TCRdist sequence similarity added in when clustering inside HLA-allele-positive subsets. Repertoires with fewer than 30,000 or more than 120,000 public chains were left out of co-occurrence clustering, as were five repertoires with anomalous nucleotide sharing. TCRdb retrieved this table from immuneACCESS and kept in-frame rearrangements only. Not all clones are present; in checked studies, unresolved V genes account for under half, and no reason is known for the remainder. V and J calls and clone size are given by that table; D and trimming were obtained from the DNA. In this sample the table shows over 50,000 clones, around 75% of which occur a single time. The ten top clones hold roughly half of the sample.

The cohort was made up of about 610 healthy bone marrow donors. Cohort members were all nominally healthy when sampled, although unrecorded immune exposures were likely present. The donor was CMV seropositive and was included in the group of almost 300 seropositive cohort members. A peripheral blood sample was collected from each donor, and TCR beta sequencing was performed on peripheral blood mononuclear cells. Genomic DNA was extracted from the blood cell samples with the Qiagen DNeasy Blood Extraction Kit. Sequenced material: PBMCs. The chain is assembled from TRBV2 and TRBJ2-3; the central 9 bases match TRBD2. This sequence was found in a man aged 45-65 years in good health and CMV-seropositive. The bases read TGTGCCAGCAGTGAGAGGGCGGGAGGGAAATCTAGCACAGATACGCAGTATTTT. It is translated as CASSERAGGKSSTDTQYF.